These 9 T cell receptor beta chains were sequenced from one sample in a study of beta chain features in type 1 diabetes. As every portion of the isolated RNA was reverse transcribed, the sequencing read expressed TCRB transcripts. Produced via immunoSEQ multiplex PCR; TCRdb's table is partial and in-frame only. This table holds 250,000 to 400,000 clones, around 15% found once. The sequencing sample was made of central memory CD4+ T cells from blood. The receptor set was obtained from a man younger than 45 in good health.

J is TRBJ1-5 and V is TRBV7-2; D possibly corresponds to TRBD1 (6 bases). V shed 6 bases and J shed 2 bases, with 14 bases lying between them. Germline V CDR1 and CDR2: SGHTA, FQGNSA. The length of the CDR3 is 15 residues. CDR3 residues: CASRWTAFGNQPQHF. CDR3 nucleotides: TGTGCCAGCAGATGGACAGCGTTCGGCAATCAGCCCCAGCATTTT. Full variable domain (rest looked up from reference TRBV7-2 and TRBJ1-5): GAGVSQSPSNKVTEKGKDVELRCDPISGHTALYWYRQSLGQGLEFLIYFQGNSAPDKSGLPSDRFSAERTGGSVSTLTIQRTQQEDSAVYLCASRWTAFGNQPQHFGDGTRLSIL.

V and J are TRBV23-1 and TRBJ2-2, with D perhaps TRBD1 (8 bases). TRBV23-1 is identified as an open reading frame with a role that is uncertain. The CDR3 is 15 amino acids. The V gene lost 8 bases and the J gene lost 6 bases, with 19 bases spanning the gap. CDR3 coding DNA: TGCGCCAGCGCCCACAGGGGGGGCAACGCCGGGGAGCTGTTTTTT. This codes for CASAHRGGNAGELFF.

This clone occurred a few times. The chain links TRBV7-8 to TRBJ2-3; D is perhaps TRBD2 (5 bases). Per germline, CDR1 SGHVS and CDR2 FQNEAQ. The CDR3 loop spans 15 amino acids. V gave up 0 bases and J gave up 6 bases, with 13 bases separating them. The CDR3 region is CASSLAVGSGDTQYF. The CDR3 DNA reads TGTGCCAGCAGCTTAGCGGTCGGGTCGGGGGATACGCAGTATTTT.

This clone was detected many times. V usage is TRBV14 and J usage is TRBJ1-3; D is uncertain. Germline values: CDR1 SGHDN, CDR2 FVKESK. Trimming took off 1 base at V and 5 bases at J, with 12 bases between the two ends. The CDR3 is 15 residues long. The chain's CDR3 is CASSQGSRRRNTIYF. In DNA, the CDR3 is TGTGCCAGCAGCCAAGGGAGCCGGAGGAGAAACACCATATATTTT.

This clone was seen only a few times. V and J are TRBV14 and TRBJ2-3; 10 bases line up with TRBD2. CDR1 SGHDN and CDR2 FVKESK come from the germline V gene. The V segment lost 1 base and the J segment 13 bases; nucleotides outside the gene matches: 11. The CDR3 totals 15 residues. The CDR3 spells CASSQGRSSGGPKYF. For the CDR3, the DNA is TGTGCCAGCAGCCAAGGCCGGTCTAGCGGGGGCCCCAAGTATTTT.

The chain combines TRBV5-5 with TRBJ2-5; weak D call: TRBD1 (6 bases). The CDR3 sequence is 15 residues long. Germline V gene data show CDR1 as SGHKS and CDR2 as YYEKEE (reference sequence). Trimming left V 0 bases short and J 0 bases short, with 9 bases between. CDR3 protein: CASSLGDINQETQYF. In DNA form, the CDR3 reads TGTGCCAGCAGCTTGGGGGACATCAACCAAGAGACCCAGTACTTC.

This clone has more than one count but fewer than ten. The chain employs TRBV6-5 and TRBJ1-1; the match to TRBD1 covers 7 bases. The J segment lost 4 bases and the V segment lost 2 bases, leaving 4 bases of the junction unmatched. The CDR3 loop spans 14 amino acids. Germline V gives CDR1 MNHEY, CDR2 SVGAGI. The CDR3 nucleotides are TGTGCCAGCAGTTACGCAGGGGGGGGCACTGAAGCTTTCTTT. Translation gives CASSYAGGGTEAFF.

This clone was recorded many times. This chain uses TRBV19 with TRBJ1-3, with no clear D. Germline V gene sequence: CDR1 LNHDA, CDR2 SQIVND (reference sequence). Trimming left V 5 bases short and J 5 bases short, with 7 bases between. This CDR3 region has 12 residues. Here the CDR3 DNA reads TGTGCCAGTAGTCTAAGCCGAAACACCATATATTTT. Protein product: CASSLSRNTIYF.

The chain links TRBV7-2 to TRBJ2-3; TRBD2 aligns across 10 bases. V lost 5 bases and J lost 5; bases outside the gene matches: 7. CDR3 length: 15 amino acids. Germline V gene data show CDR1 as SGHTA and CDR2 as FQGNSA. CDR3 sequence reads: CASSKRLAGEDTQYF. As DNA, the CDR3 is TGTGCCAGCAGCAAAAGACTAGCGGGTGAAGATACGCAGTATTTT. The complete variable domain, with remaining parts taken from reference TRBV7-2 and TRBJ2-3, reads GAGVSQSPSNKVTEKGKDVELRCDPISGHTALYWYRQSLGQGLEFLIYFQGNSAPDKSGLPSDRFSAERTGGSVSTLTIQRTQQEDSAVYLCASSKRLAGEDTQYFGPGTRLTVL.